Listed here are 12 T cell receptor beta chains from one sample, sequenced in a study of T cell responses to AZD1222 COVID-19 vaccine. Libraries were prepared by immunoSEQ multiplex PCR; TCRdb keeps only in-frame clonotypes and omits some of them. The sample lists 65,000 to 80,000 clones, about 91% occurring once. The source material was peripheral blood, sampled on day 0 of MenACWY control vaccination. The source is an adult in good health.

This chain connects TRBV7-3 to TRBJ1-1; no reliable D call. This CDR3 has 13 amino acids. V gave up 0 bases and J gave up 1 base, with 3 bases separating them. CDR1 is SGHTA and CDR2 is FQGTGA in the germline V gene. CDR3 coding DNA: TGTGCCAGCAGCTTAACGGAGAACACTGAAGCTTTCTTT. It translates to CASSLTENTEAFF.

The chain combines TRBV3-1 (or the pseudogene TRBV3-2) with TRBJ2-4; D not certain. Germline V gene lookup returns CDR1 LGHDT and CDR2 YNNKEL (reference sequence). The CDR3 loop spans 17 amino acids. The V gene lost 0 bases and the J gene lost 0 bases, with 12 bases spanning the gap. CDR3 nucleotide sequence: TGTGCCAGCAGCCAAGACAAAGCCGGACCAGCCAAAAACATTCAGTACTTC. This translates into CASSQDKAGPAKNIQYF.

The rearrangement uses TRBV12-3 or TRBV12-4 and TRBJ1-6; unclear D gene. The V and J ends lost 10 bases and 10 bases respectively, with 14 bases between them. The CDR3 spans 12 residues. CDR3 protein: CATRFGSSPLHF. CDR3 sequence (DNA): TGTGCCACCAGGTTCGGGTCCTCACCCCTCCACTTT.

The genes are TRBV6-5 and TRBJ2-5, with D hard to call. The CDR3 is 13 residues long. V was cut by 7 bases and J by 3 bases, with 12 bases left in between. The germline CDR1 and CDR2 sequences are MNHEY and SVGAGI. CDR3 sequence: CASTPYEEETQYF. The CDR3 region has the DNA TGTGCCAGCACACCGTATGAGGAAGAGACCCAGTACTTC.

V usage is TRBV19 and J usage is TRBJ2-7, with 7 bases identical to TRBD1. The CDR3 runs to 14 residues. Germline V gene data show CDR1 as LNHDA and CDR2 as SQIVND (reference sequence). V lost 7 bases to trimming and J lost 0 bases; unmatched junction nucleotides: 6. In DNA form, the CDR3 reads TGTGCCAGTAAACTCCGGGACAGCTCCTACGAGCAGTACTTC. Translating gives CASKLRDSSYEQYF.

The chain links TRBV7-6 to TRBJ1-5; TRBD1 aligns across 11 bases. CDR1 and CDR2 from the germline V gene are SGHVS and FNYEAQ. Losses at the gene ends were 6 bases for V and 5 bases for J; bases not matched to a gene: 9. CDR3 size: 16 residues. The CDR3 loop is CASSPGTGGRHQPQHF. The DNA of the CDR3 is TGTGCCAGCAGTCCCGGGACAGGGGGTCGTCATCAGCCCCAGCATTTT.

This clone has just one count. The chain uses TRBV19 and TRBJ2-1, with D possibly being TRBD2 (5 bases). Germline V gene sequence: CDR1 LNHDA, CDR2 SQIVND (reference sequence). With 1 base removed from V and 5 bases from J, the gap between germline ends came to 9 bases. The CDR3 loop spans 14 amino acids. This CDR3 reads CASSIARVDNEQFF. The CDR3 coding sequence is TGTGCCAGTAGTATAGCGCGGGTTGACAATGAGCAGTTCTTC.

The chain employs TRBV27 and TRBJ2-3; D not resolved. This CDR3 comprises 13 residues. Germline CDR1 and CDR2: MNHEY and SMNVEV (reference sequence). V dropped 5 bases and J dropped 2 bases, with 8 bases sitting between them. The CDR3 nucleotides are TGTGCCAGCAGTCCGCCGAACACAGATACGCAGTATTTT. Translated, it gives CASSPPNTDTQYF.

The rearrangement joins TRBV6-5 to TRBJ2-6; maybe TRBD2 (5 bases). The CDR3 totals 14 residues. The germline V gene has CDR1 MNHEY and CDR2 SVGAGI. The ends were cut back, 8 bases at V and 4 bases at J, with 12 bases in the middle. The CDR3 DNA reads TGTGCCAGCCAAACGGGGTGGGGGGCCAACGTCCTGACTTTC. It specifies CASQTGWGANVLTF.

The chain uses TRBV19 and TRBJ2-1, with 10 bases aligning to TRBD2. The CDR3 is 14 residues long. J gave up 9 bases and V 1 base, and 3 bases lay outside the gene matches. CDR1 is LNHDA, CDR2 SQIVND, per germline (reference sequence). Written as DNA, the CDR3 is TGTGCCAGTAGTATAGGTAGCGGGAGGTCTGAGCAGTTCTTC. It encodes CASSIGSGRSEQFF.

The chain has TRBV7-9 and TRBJ2-3; the match to TRBD2 covers 9 bases. CDR1 and CDR2 (germline): SEHNR, FQNEAQ (reference sequence). J lost 4 bases, V lost 1 base, and 6 bases had no gene match. There are 16 residues in the CDR3. CDR3 nucleotides: TGTGCCAGCAGCTTAGGGCTAGCGGGAATTGCAGATACGCAGTATTTT. Amino acids: CASSLGLAGIADTQYF. The full variable domain, its missing parts supplied by reference TRBV7-9 and TRBJ2-3, is DTGVSQNPRHKITKRGQNVTFRCDPISEHNRLYWYRQTLGQGPEFLTYFQNEAQLEKSRLLSDRFSAERPKGSFSTLEIQRTEQGDSAMYLCASSLGLAGIADTQYFGPGTRLTVL.

This sequence joins TRBV28 and TRBJ2-1; 8 bases match TRBD2. V dropped 6 bases and J dropped 0; count of bases not matched to a gene: 7. From germline, CDR1 is MDHEN and CDR2 SYDVKM. The length of the CDR3 is 16 residues. CDR3 coding DNA: TGTGCCAGCAGCTCACCCGGGAGGGCCTCCTACAATGAGCAGTTCTTC. Translating gives CASSSPGRASYNEQFF.